Listed below are T cell receptor beta chains from one sample, sequenced in a study of human T cells and chemical hapten exposure. Via MiXCR, TCRdb re-called the RACE reads, giving one row per CDR3 protein. This sample has approximately 120,000 distinct CDR3 sequences, with approximately 8.8% found just once. The input for sequencing was whole blood, taken in connection with sensitization to the hapten diphenylcyclopropenone (DPC). The receptors derive from a middle-aged woman with alopecia areata. Some clones in this sample may be carry-over from other donors' samples. The CDR3 runs from the conserved cysteine through the conserved F or W. The D gene is left open where the match is weak. Expanded clones get a size class; other rows say once, few or many, or leave the size out.

>15|NA|few|TRBV11-2|TRBJ1-2
TGTGCCAGCAGCTTTTCGGGGGCGCGTACCTATGGCTACACCTTC
CASSFSGARTYGYTF
>16|NA|many|TRBV4-2|TRBJ1-2
TGTGCCAGCAGCCAAGAAGCGGCAGGGCCGAACTATGGCTACACCTTC
CASSQEAAGPNYGYTF
>15|TRBD2|many|TRBV4-2|TRBJ2-1
TGTGCCAGCAGCGCCGGACTAGCGGGCAACAATGAGCAGTTCTTC
CASSAGLAGNNEQFF
>14|NA|many|TRBV6-2/TRBV6-3|TRBJ2-5
TGTGCCAGCAGTGACCCAATTACCCAAGAGACCCAGTACTTC
CASSDPITQETQYF
>16|TRBD1|few|TRBV6-2/TRBV6-3|TRBJ2-1
TGTGCCAGCAGTTACCCGGACAGGGGGATCTACAATGAGCAGTTCTTC
CASSYPDRGIYNEQFF
>14|NA|NA|TRBV7-9|TRBJ2-3
TGTGCCAGCAGCCATGGACTCCGGCCAGATACGCAGTATTTT
CASSHGLRPDTQYF
>12|NA|many|TRBV19|TRBJ2-5
TGTGCCAGTAGTCGGGACCAGGGGACCCAGTACTTC
CASSRDQGTQYF
>14|NA|NA|TRBV29-1|TRBJ1-2
TGCAGCGTTGATTCAACCGGTGGGCTCTATGGCTACACCTTC
CSVDSTGGLYGYTF
>16|NA|many|TRBV18|TRBJ1-1
TGTGCCAGCTCACCACAATGGACTGGACTGAACACTGAAGCTTTCTTT
CASSPQWTGLNTEAFF
>14|TRBD2|many|TRBV10-3|TRBJ2-7
TGTGCCATCAGGACTAGCGGGGATTACTACGAGCAGTACTTC
CAIRTSGDYYEQYF
>16|NA|many|TRBV4-2|TRBJ2-3
TGTGCCAGCAGCCAAGAGCTGGATAGGTTTCGGGATACGCAGTATTTT
CASSQELDRFRDTQYF
>13|NA|many|TRBV10-3|TRBJ2-1
TGTGCCATCAGTGAGTCGGGGCTCAATGAGCAGTTCTTC
CAISESGLNEQFF
>14|NA|many|TRBV7-9|TRBJ1-3
TGTGCCAGCAGTGATACGGTCTCTGGAAACACCATATATTTT
CASSDTVSGNTIYF
>15|NA|few|TRBV3-1|TRBJ2-7
TGTGCCAGCAGCCAAGGGGTAGGGGCCCTCTACGAGCAGTACTTC
CASSQGVGALYEQYF
>18|TRBD1|many|TRBV5-1|TRBJ1-1
TGCGCCAGCAGCTTGGCGGGACAGGGGAGGTTGATGGACACTGAAGCTTTCTTT
CASSLAGQGRLMDTEAFF
>14|TRBD2|NA|TRBV7-8|TRBJ2-1
TGTGCCAGCAGCCTAGCGGGGGGGCACAATGAGCAGTTCTTC
CASSLAGGHNEQFF
>15|NA|NA|TRBV10-3|TRBJ1-6
TGTGCCATCAGTGAGCGACGGAACGTTGATTCACCCCTCCACTTT
CAISERRNVDSPLHF
>13|NA|NA|TRBV14|TRBJ1-5
TGTGCCAGCAGCCAAGATCACAATCAGCCCCAGCATTTT
CASSQDHNQPQHF
>16|NA|NA|TRBV5-1|TRBJ2-2
TGCGCCAGCAGCTTAACCGGGCCCCCGGGATTCGGGGAGCTGTTTTTT
CASSLTGPPGFGELFF
>15|NA|many|TRBV7-2|TRBJ1-5
TGTGCCAGCAGCTTTTCCGGGGGCACTAATCAGCCCCAGCATTTT
CASSFSGGTNQPQHF
>18|NA|many|TRBV5-4|TRBJ2-6
TGTGCCAGCAGCTTAGGAGGGCCACAAGGATTTGGGGCCAACGTCCTGACTTTC
CASSLGGPQGFGANVLTF
>14|NA|few|TRBV4-3|TRBJ2-5
TGCGCCAGCAGCCAAGATCGAGGTCAAGAGACCCAGTACTTC
CASSQDRGQETQYF
>16|NA|NA|TRBV6-5|TRBJ2-1
TGTGCCAGCAGTACCGGTACGACGCAGGGGAGGGATGAGCAGTTCTTC
CASSTGTTQGRDEQFF
>14|TRBD1|many|TRBV11-2|TRBJ2-5
TGTGCCAGCAGTTTCGGGGACAGGGAGGAGACCCAGTACTTC
CASSFGDREETQYF
>12|NA|NA|TRBV6-1|TRBJ2-4
TGTGCCACCTGGGGGGCGCAGAACATTCAGTACTTC
CATWGAQNIQYF
>13|NA|many|TRBV3-1|TRBJ2-1
TGTGCCAGCAGCCAAGATCCCGGGAGTGAGCAGTTCTTC
CASSQDPGSEQFF
>16|NA|many|TRBV6-6|TRBJ2-7
TGTGCCAGCAGTTACTCAGGGCTCGAGAGCTCCTACGAGCAGTACTTC
CASSYSGLESSYEQYF
>15|NA|few|TRBV29-1|TRBJ1-1
TGCAGCGTTGAGGCTACGGACGGAATGAACACTGAAGCTTTCTTT
CSVEATDGMNTEAFF
>14|NA|few|TRBV12-3/TRBV12-4|TRBJ2-5
TGTGCCAGCAGTTTAGCGGTCCCTTCCAAGACCCAGTACTTC
CASSLAVPSKTQYF
>12|NA|NA|TRBV29-1|TRBJ2-3
TGCAGCGTTGAATTGGCAGAGCAAGCGCAGTATTTT
CSVELAEQAQYF
>15|TRBD2|few|TRBV5-1|TRBJ2-5
TGCGCCAGCAGCTTGGCGCTAGCGGGGGGTGAGACCCAGTACTTC
CASSLALAGGETQYF
>16|NA|few|TRBV6-2/TRBV6-3|TRBJ2-1
TGTGCCAGCAATCGATTTGGGGGGTCTTTGACCGATGAGCAGTTCTTC
CASNRFGGSLTDEQFF
>15|TRBD1|NA|TRBV28|TRBJ2-5
TGTGCCAGCAGTTTACTCGACAGGGTCCAAGAGACCCAGTACTTC
CASSLLDRVQETQYF
>15|TRBD2|few|TRBV5-1|TRBJ2-3
TGCGCCAGCAGCTTCGGGGGGGCCAGCACAGATACGCAGTATTTT
CASSFGGASTDTQYF
>12|TRBD1|NA|TRBV28|TRBJ2-1
TGTGCCAGCAGGCAGGGGGCGGAGGAGCAGTTCTTC
CASRQGAEEQFF
>14|NA|NA|TRBV11-2|TRBJ2-2
TGTGCCAGCAATATCGGCCCGAACACCGGGGAGCTGTTTTTT
CASNIGPNTGELFF
>15|NA|many|TRBV6-2/TRBV6-3|TRBJ1-5
TGTGCCAGCAGTTACCTCCAGTATAGCAATCAGCCCCAGCATTTT
CASSYLQYSNQPQHF
>14|NA|NA|TRBV6-2/TRBV6-3|TRBJ1-5
TGTGCCAGCAGTTATTCGGGGGTCAATCAGCCCCAGCATTTT
CASSYSGVNQPQHF
>15|NA|NA|TRBV20-1|TRBJ1-4
TGCAGTGCTAGAGATCTGGAGGGGAGTAATGAAAAACTGTTTTTT
CSARDLEGSNEKLFF
>13|NA|few|TRBV29-1|TRBJ1-2
TGCAGCGTTGAACCCGCCAGGGGCTATGGCTACACCTTC
CSVEPARGYGYTF
>14|TRBD2|NA|TRBV6-6|TRBJ2-1
TGTGCCAGCAGCGCGGGGGGGCCAAACAATGAGCAGTTCTTC
CASSAGGPNNEQFF
>15|TRBD1|few|TRBV12-3/TRBV12-4|TRBJ1-3
TGTGCCAGCAGTTCAGAGGGGGCGTCGGGAAACACCATATATTTT
CASSSEGASGNTIYF
>14|NA|NA|TRBV7-2|TRBJ1-2
TGTGCCAGCCTGTGGGGCCGCAGTTTCCCCGGCTACACCTTC
CASLWGRSFPGYTF
>14|NA|few|TRBV6-2/TRBV6-3|TRBJ2-3
TGTGCCAGCAGTTACGTACCGACAGAAGATACGCAGTATTTT
CASSYVPTEDTQYF